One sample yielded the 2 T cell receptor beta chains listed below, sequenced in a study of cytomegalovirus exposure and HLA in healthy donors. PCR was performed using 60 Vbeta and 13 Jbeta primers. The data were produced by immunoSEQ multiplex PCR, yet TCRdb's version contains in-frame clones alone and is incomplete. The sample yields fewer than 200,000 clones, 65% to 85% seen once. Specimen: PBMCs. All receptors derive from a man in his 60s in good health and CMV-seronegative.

CDR3 amino acids: CASSSGTGPCEQYF. The CDR3 DNA follows: TGTGCCAGCAGTTCCGGGACAGGACCCTGCGAGCAGTACTTC. The chain uses TRBV6-5 and TRBJ2-7; 8 nucleotides line up with TRBD1. This CDR3 spans 14 amino acids. Germline assignment: CDR1 MNHEY and CDR2 SVGAGI. With 4 bases clipped from V and 6 bases from J, the junction kept 8 bases outside the gene matches.

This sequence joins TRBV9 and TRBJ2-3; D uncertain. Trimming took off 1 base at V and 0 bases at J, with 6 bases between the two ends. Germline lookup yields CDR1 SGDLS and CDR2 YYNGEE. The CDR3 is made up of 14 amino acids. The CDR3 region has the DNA TGTGCCAGCAGCGTATATACTAGCACAGATACGCAGTATTTT. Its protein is CASSVYTSTDTQYF.